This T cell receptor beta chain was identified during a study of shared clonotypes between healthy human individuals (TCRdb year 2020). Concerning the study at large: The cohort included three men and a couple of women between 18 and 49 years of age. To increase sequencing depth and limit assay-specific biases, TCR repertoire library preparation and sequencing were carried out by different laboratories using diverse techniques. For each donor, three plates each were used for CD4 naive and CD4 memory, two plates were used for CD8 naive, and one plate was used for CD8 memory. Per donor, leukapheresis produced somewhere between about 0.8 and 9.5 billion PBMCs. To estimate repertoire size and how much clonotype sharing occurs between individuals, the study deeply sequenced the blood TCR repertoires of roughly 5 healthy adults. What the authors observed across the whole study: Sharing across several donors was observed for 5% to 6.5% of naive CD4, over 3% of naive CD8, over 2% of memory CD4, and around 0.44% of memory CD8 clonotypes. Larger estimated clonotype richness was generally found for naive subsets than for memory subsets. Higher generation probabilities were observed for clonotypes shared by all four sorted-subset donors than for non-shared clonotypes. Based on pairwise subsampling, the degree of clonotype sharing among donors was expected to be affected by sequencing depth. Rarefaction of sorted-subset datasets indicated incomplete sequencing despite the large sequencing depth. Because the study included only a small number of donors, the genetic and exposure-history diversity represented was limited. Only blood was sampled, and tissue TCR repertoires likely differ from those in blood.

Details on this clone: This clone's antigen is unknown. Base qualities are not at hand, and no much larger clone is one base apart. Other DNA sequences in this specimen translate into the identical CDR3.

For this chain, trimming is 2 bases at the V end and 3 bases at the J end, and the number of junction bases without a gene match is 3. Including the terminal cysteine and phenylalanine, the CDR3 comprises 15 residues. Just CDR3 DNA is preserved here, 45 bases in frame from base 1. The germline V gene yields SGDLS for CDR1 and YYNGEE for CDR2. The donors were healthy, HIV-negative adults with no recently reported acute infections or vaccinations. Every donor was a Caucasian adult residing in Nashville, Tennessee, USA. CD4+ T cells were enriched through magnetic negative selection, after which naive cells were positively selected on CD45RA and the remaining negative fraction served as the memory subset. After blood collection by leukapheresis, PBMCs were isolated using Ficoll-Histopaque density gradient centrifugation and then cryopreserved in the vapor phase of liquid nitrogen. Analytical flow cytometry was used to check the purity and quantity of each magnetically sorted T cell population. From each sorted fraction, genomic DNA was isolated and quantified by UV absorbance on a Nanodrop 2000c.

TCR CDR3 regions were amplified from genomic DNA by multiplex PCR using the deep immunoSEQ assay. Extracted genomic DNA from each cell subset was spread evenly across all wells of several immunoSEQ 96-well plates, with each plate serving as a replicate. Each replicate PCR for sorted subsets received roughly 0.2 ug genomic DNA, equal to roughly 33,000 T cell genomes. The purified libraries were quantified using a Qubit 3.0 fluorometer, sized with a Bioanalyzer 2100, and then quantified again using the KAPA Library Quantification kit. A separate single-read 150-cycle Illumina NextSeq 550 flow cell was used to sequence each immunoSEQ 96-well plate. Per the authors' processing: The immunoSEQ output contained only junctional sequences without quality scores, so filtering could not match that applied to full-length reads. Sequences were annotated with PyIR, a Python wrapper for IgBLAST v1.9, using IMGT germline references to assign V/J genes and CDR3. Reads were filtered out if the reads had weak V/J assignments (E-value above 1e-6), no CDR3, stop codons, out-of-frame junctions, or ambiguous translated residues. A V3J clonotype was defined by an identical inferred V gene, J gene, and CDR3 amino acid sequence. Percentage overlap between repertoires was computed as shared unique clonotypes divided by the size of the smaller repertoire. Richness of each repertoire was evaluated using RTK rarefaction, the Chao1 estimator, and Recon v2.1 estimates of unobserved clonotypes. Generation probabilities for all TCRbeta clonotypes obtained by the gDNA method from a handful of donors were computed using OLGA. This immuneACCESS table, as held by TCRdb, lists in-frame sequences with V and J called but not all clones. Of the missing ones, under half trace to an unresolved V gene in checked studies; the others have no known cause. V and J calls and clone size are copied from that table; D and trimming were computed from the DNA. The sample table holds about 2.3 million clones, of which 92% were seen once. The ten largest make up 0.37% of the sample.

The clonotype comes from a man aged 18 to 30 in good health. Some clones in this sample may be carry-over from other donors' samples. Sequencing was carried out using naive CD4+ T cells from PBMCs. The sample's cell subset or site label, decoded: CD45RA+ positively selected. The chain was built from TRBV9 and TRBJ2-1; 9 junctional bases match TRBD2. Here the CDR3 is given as CASSVGGRGYNEQFF. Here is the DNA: TGTGCCAGCAGCGTTGGCGGGAGGGGCTACAATGAGCAGTTCTTC.